These 28 T cell receptor beta chains originate from one sample sequenced in a study of PD-1 blockade in classical Hodgkin lymphoma. The protocol was immunoSEQ multiplex PCR, while the TCRdb copy is restricted to in-frame clones and leaves out a portion. The sample lists around 150,000 clones, about 78% seen once, with 7.5% to 10% in the top ten. No patient escaped relapse after autologous stem cell transplantation, and brentuximab vedotin exposure varied. Sequencing was performed on peripheral blood mononuclear cells (PBMCs), taken before the second cycle of nivolumab. The receptors shown here come from a human donor with classical Hodgkin lymphoma.

V usage is TRBV14 and J usage is TRBJ2-7; 7 bases fit TRBD1. Germline-derived CDR1 and CDR2 are SGHDN and FVKESK. The CDR3 spans 13 residues. The V segment lost 4 bases and the J segment 4 bases; nucleotides outside the gene matches: 4. The CDR3 DNA sequence: TGTGCCAGCAGCCCGACAGGGAAATACGAGCAGTACTTC. This translates into CASSPTGKYEQYF.

The J gene is TRBJ2-3, the V gene TRBV19; the match to TRBD2 covers 9 bases. V trimming: 5 bases; J trimming: 2 bases; junction bases outside the gene matches: 5. Germline V gene data show CDR1 as LNHDA and CDR2 as SQIVND (reference sequence). The CDR3 totals 15 residues. DNA of the CDR3: TGTGCCAGTAGTCGACTAGCGGCCTACACAGATACGCAGTATTTT. Residues: CASSRLAAYTDTQYF.

The rearrangement links TRBV18 to TRBJ2-7; 10 nucleotides align to TRBD1. CDR1 is KGHSH, CDR2 LQKENI, per germline. The V and J ends lost 3 bases and 4 bases, in that order; junction bases with no gene match: 9. The CDR3 covers 16 residues. The CDR3 is CASSPLGRTGGYEQYF. Written as DNA, the CDR3 is TGTGCCAGCTCACCTCTCGGGAGGACAGGGGGTTACGAGCAGTACTTC.

V is TRBV2 and J is TRBJ1-2; 11 bases are a match to TRBD1. The CDR3 extends over 15 amino acids. With 6 bases clipped from V and 7 bases from J, the junction kept 10 bases outside the gene matches. The germline V gene encodes CDR1 SNHLY and CDR2 FYNNEI. The CDR3 reads CASSLGQGALIGYTF. The CDR3 DNA sequence: TGTGCCAGCAGCCTCGGACAGGGGGCGCTAATTGGCTACACCTTC.

The chain combines TRBV6-5 with TRBJ2-7, with D unresolved. CDR3 size: 13 residues. The V gene's germline CDR1 is MNHEY and CDR2 SVGAGI. With 0 bases removed from V and 3 bases from J, the gap between germline ends came to 6 bases. CDR3 nucleotides: TGTGCCAGCAGTTACTCGCGGAACTACGAGCAGTACTTC. It codes for CASSYSRNYEQYF.

The rearrangement uses TRBV13 and TRBJ1-2, with 11 bases matching TRBD1. V dropped 3 bases and J dropped 7; count of bases not matched to a gene: 4. This CDR3 spans 14 amino acids. Germline CDR1 reads PRHDT; CDR2 reads FYEKMQ (reference sequence). In nucleotides, the CDR3 is TGTGCCAGCAGCTTGGGACAGGGGGTTTCTGGCTACACCTTC. It is translated as CASSLGQGVSGYTF.

This chain joins TRBV9 and TRBJ2-5; no clear D gene. The V gene lost 2 bases and the J gene lost 5 bases, with 10 bases spanning the gap. The length of the CDR3 is 13 residues. The germline gives CDR1 SGDLS, CDR2 YYNGEE. CDR3 DNA sequence: TGTGCCAGCAGCGTCGGGCAGTACGAGACCCAGTACTTC. It is translated as CASSVGQYETQYF.

The chain is built from TRBV15 and TRBJ2-5; weak D call: TRBD2 (5 bases). CDR3 length: 13 residues. Germline CDR1 and CDR2: LNHNV and YYDKDF (reference sequence). V was clipped by 1 base and J by 7 bases, with 10 bases between them. CDR3: CATSRVKEATQYF. CDR3 sequence (DNA): TGTGCCACCAGCAGAGTAAAGGAGGCGACCCAGTACTTC.

This rearrangement joins TRBV5-6 to TRBJ1-1, with D perhaps matching TRBD1 (6 bases). CDR1 SGHDT and CDR2 YYEEEE come from the germline V gene. V was clipped by 1 base and J by 0 bases, with 10 bases between them. CDR3 length: 15 amino acids. The CDR3 nucleotides read TGTGCCAGCAGCTTGCGGAGGGGGATGAACACTGAAGCTTTCTTT. Translating it yields CASSLRRGMNTEAFF.

The chain recombines TRBV28 with TRBJ2-1; 7 bases fit TRBD1. The CDR3 contains 12 residues. CDR1 and CDR2 (germline): MDHEN, SYDVKM. Trimming took 6 bases from V and 7 from J; bases not matched to a gene: 3. The CDR3 sequence is CASSQQGNEQFF. The DNA for the CDR3 is TGTGCCAGCAGCCAACAGGGGAATGAGCAGTTCTTC.

The V call is TRBV7-3, the J call TRBJ1-2; 11 positions match TRBD1. V was clipped by 4 bases and J by 8 bases; unmatched bases: 6. This CDR3 contains 14 residues. CDR1 is SGHTA, CDR2 FQGTGA, per germline. The CDR3 DNA reads TGTGCCAGCAGCTCGGACAGGGGGCTCAGGGGCTACACCTTC. It is translated as CASSSDRGLRGYTF.

The chain links TRBV5-1 to TRBJ1-2, with TRBD1 matching 12 bases. V lost 4 bases to trimming and J lost 7 bases; unmatched junction nucleotides: 8. Per germline, CDR1 SGHRS and CDR2 YFSETQ. The CDR3 totals 15 residues. The chain's CDR3 is CASSPPGQGAGGYTF. The CDR3 bases are TGCGCCAGCAGCCCGCCGGGACAGGGGGCGGGTGGCTACACCTTC. Full variable domain (remainder filled in from reference TRBV5-1 and TRBJ1-2): KAGVTQTPRYLIKTRGQQVTLSCSPISGHRSVSWYQQTPGQGLQFLFEYFSETQRNKGNFPGRFSGRQFSNSRSEMNVSTLELGDSALYLCASSPPGQGAGGYTFGSGTRLTVV.

The chain has TRBV11-2 and TRBJ2-7; D may be TRBD2 (6 bases). Germline-derived CDR1 and CDR2 are SGHAT and FQNNGV. The CDR3 runs 13 residues. Trimming cost V 2 bases and J 3 bases, with 8 bases left between them. The CDR3 protein is CASSLRGNYEQYF. CDR3 nucleotide sequence: TGTGCCAGCAGCTTACGGGGGAACTACGAGCAGTACTTC.

The chain recombines TRBV21-1 with TRBJ2-7; TRBD2, as called in the table, went unchecked against the DNA. TRBV21-1 is a listed pseudogene. The CDR3 is 20 residues long. As DNA, the CDR3 is TGTGCCAGCAGCAAAGAGGGCGGGGGCGAAAGCTATTTGTCTAGCTACGAGCAGTACTTC. Its protein is CASSKEGGGESYLSSYEQYF.

This chain connects TRBV19 to TRBJ1-3, with D maybe TRBD1 (5 bases). Trimming cost V 0 bases and J 0 bases, with 12 bases left between them. This CDR3 comprises 17 residues. The germline V gene has CDR1 LNHDA and CDR2 SQIVND (reference sequence). CDR3 DNA sequence: TGTGCCAGTAGTATAGATGGGGCAGCAAACTCTGGAAACACCATATATTTT. Its protein is CASSIDGAANSGNTIYF.

The V gene is TRBV19, the J gene TRBJ1-4; D is ambiguous. Germline assignment: CDR1 LNHDA and CDR2 SQIVND (reference sequence). The length of the CDR3 is 17 residues. V dropped 3 bases and J dropped 3 bases, with 17 bases sitting between them. CDR3 nucleotides: TGTGCCAGTAGTATTTTTTTTAGGGTCCTCCCTAATGAAAAACTGTTTTTT. It translates to CASSIFFRVLPNEKLFF.

This chain links TRBV6-1 with TRBJ2-3; 8 bases map to TRBD1. The junction had 6 bases not matched to a gene; V was cut back by 4 bases and J by 0 bases. CDR1 MNHNS and CDR2 SASEGT come from the germline V gene. CDR3 length: 16 amino acids. CDR3 region: CASSAGQGWSTDTQYF. As DNA, the CDR3 is TGTGCCAGCAGTGCCGGACAGGGCTGGAGCACAGATACGCAGTATTTT.

The rearrangement uses TRBV30 and TRBJ1-2; 8 nucleotides match TRBD1. Germline loops: CDR1 GTSNPN, CDR2 SVGIG (reference sequence). The V gene end was trimmed by 7 bases and the J gene end by 8 bases; junction bases not matched to a gene: 9. CDR3 size: 12 residues. The CDR3 coding sequence is TGTGCCTCTCTCAGGGGGCCGGTCGGCTACACCTTC. It is translated as CASLRGPVGYTF.

The gene calls are TRBV5-5 and TRBJ1-3; no firm D call. Trimming shortened V by 3 bases and J by 6 bases, and 7 bases separated the two germline ends. The CDR3 loop spans 12 amino acids. Germline V gene data show CDR1 as SGHKS and CDR2 as YYEKEE (reference sequence). DNA of the CDR3: TGTGCCAGCAGCTCAACTTTAAACACCATATATTTT. It is translated as CASSSTLNTIYF. Supplemented by reference TRBV5-5 and TRBJ1-3, the full variable domain reads DAGVTQSPTHLIKTRGQQVTLRCSPISGHKSVSWYQQVLGQGPQFIFQYYEKEERGRGNFPDRFSARQFPNYSSELNVNALLLGDSALYLCASSSTLNTIYFGEGSWLTVV.

J is TRBJ2-4 and V is TRBV27; TRBD2 is a possible D gene (6 bases). The V gene lost 7 bases and the J gene lost 2 bases, with 12 bases spanning the gap. The CDR3 has 14 residues. CDR1 is MNHEY, CDR2 SMNVEV, per germline (reference sequence). The CDR3 bases are TGTGCCAGCACCCCGGCGGGATCCAAAAACATTCAGTACTTC. The encoded protein is CASTPAGSKNIQYF.

The chain uses TRBV6-1 and TRBJ1-1; D possibly corresponds to TRBD1 (6 bases). The germline CDR1 and CDR2 sequences are MNHNS and SASEGT. Trimming shortened V by 6 bases and J by 3 bases, and 14 bases separated the two germline ends. This CDR3 is 14 amino acids long. This chain's CDR3 is CASSPTGFYTEAFF. In DNA, the CDR3 is TGTGCCAGCAGCCCGACAGGATTTTACACTGAAGCTTTCTTT.

The V call is TRBV5-1, the J call TRBJ1-5; D is ambiguous. V dropped 4 bases and J dropped 7 bases, with 15 bases sitting between them. This CDR3 contains 14 residues. Germline CDR1 and CDR2: SGHRS and YFSETQ. The CDR3 loop is CASSQVGNGQPQHF. The CDR3 DNA reads TGCGCCAGCAGCCAAGTAGGGAATGGGCAGCCCCAGCATTTT.

The gene calls are TRBV27 and TRBJ1-2, with a possible D match to TRBD1 (5 bases). Germline V gene sequence: CDR1 MNHEY, CDR2 SMNVEV (reference sequence). The CDR3 contains 13 residues. V lost 5 bases, J lost 2 bases, and 9 bases lay in between. The CDR3, as DNA: TGTGCCAGCAGTATAGGGACGAACTATGGCTACACCTTC. Its translation: CASSIGTNYGYTF.

The J gene is TRBJ2-7, the V gene TRBV11-2, with D perhaps given as TRBD1 or TRBD2 (6 bases each). CDR3 length: 14 amino acids. Germline V gives CDR1 SGHAT, CDR2 FQNNGV. Trimming took off 5 bases at V and 2 bases at J, with 13 bases between the two ends. The CDR3 reads CASSPRGEPYEQYF. The CDR3 DNA is TGTGCCAGCAGCCCTAGGGGGGAGCCCTACGAGCAGTACTTC.

In this sample, this clone turned up a few times. The chain employs TRBV2 and TRBJ1-1; D may be TRBD1 (6 bases). The ends were cut back, 6 bases at V and 6 bases at J, with 14 bases in the middle. Germline V gene sequence: CDR1 SNHLY, CDR2 FYNNEI. CDR3 length equals 13 residues. The CDR3 region has the DNA TGTGCCAGCAGCTACGACCAGGGGCCTGAAGCTTTCTTT. The encoded protein is CASSYDQGPEAFF.

CDR3 sequence: CASTSRGDNEKLFF. Written as DNA, the CDR3 is TGTGCCAGCACCTCACGGGGGGATAATGAAAAACTGTTTTTT. This rearrangement joins TRBV5-4 to TRBJ1-4; possible D gene TRBD1, 5 bases. Per germline, CDR1 SGHNT and CDR2 YYREEE (reference sequence). The CDR3 extends over 14 amino acids. V was trimmed by 6 bases and J by 4 bases, leaving 13 bases between them.

The CDR3 here is CASTPTGNEKLFF. Here the CDR3 DNA reads TGTGCCAGCACCCCGACGGGCAATGAAAAACTGTTTTTT. The V and J genes are TRBV25-1 and TRBJ1-4; D is unresolved. The V gene's germline CDR1 is MGHDK and CDR2 SYGVNS. The CDR3 spans 13 residues. Trimming removed 7 bases at V and 5 bases at J, with 11 bases between.

The rearrangement joins TRBV28 to TRBJ1-5; tentatively, D is TRBD1 (6 bases). Trimming left V 7 bases short and J 5 bases short, with 15 bases between. Germline CDR1 is MDHEN and CDR2 is SYDVKM. The CDR3 has 14 amino acids. The CDR3 DNA follows: TGTGCCAGCACCAGATGGCAGGGGCATCAGCCCCAGCATTTT. Its protein product is CASTRWQGHQPQHF. The full variable domain, with the rest looked up from reference TRBV28 and TRBJ1-5, is DVKVTQSSRYLVKRTGEKVFLECVQDMDHENMFWYRQDPGLGLRLIYFSYDVKMKEKGDIPEGYSVSREKKERFSLILESASTNQTSMYLCASTRWQGHQPQHFGDGTRLSIL.